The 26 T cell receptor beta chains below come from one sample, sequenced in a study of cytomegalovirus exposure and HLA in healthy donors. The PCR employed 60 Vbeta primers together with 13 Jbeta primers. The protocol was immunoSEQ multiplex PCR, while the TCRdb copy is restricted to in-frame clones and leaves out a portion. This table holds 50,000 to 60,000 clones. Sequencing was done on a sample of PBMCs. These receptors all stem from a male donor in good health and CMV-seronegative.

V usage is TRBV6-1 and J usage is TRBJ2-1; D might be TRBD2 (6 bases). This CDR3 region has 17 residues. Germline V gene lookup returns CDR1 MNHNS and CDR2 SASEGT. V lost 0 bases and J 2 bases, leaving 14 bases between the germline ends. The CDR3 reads CASSEALGGAAYNEQFF. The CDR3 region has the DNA TGTGCCAGCAGTGAAGCACTTGGCGGGGCTGCCTACAATGAGCAGTTCTTC.

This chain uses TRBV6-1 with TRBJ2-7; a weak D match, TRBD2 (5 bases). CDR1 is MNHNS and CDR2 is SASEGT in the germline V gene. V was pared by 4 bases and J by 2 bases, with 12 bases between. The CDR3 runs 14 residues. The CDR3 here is CASSVGVNAYEQYF. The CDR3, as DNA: TGTGCCAGCAGTGTCGGGGTTAACGCCTACGAGCAGTACTTC.

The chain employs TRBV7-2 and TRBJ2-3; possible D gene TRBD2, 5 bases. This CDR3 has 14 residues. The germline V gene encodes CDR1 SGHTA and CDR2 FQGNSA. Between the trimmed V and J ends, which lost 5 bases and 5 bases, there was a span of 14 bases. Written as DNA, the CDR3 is TGTGCCAGCAGCGGCTGGGCGGGTGGAGATACGCAGTATTTT. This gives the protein CASSGWAGGDTQYF.

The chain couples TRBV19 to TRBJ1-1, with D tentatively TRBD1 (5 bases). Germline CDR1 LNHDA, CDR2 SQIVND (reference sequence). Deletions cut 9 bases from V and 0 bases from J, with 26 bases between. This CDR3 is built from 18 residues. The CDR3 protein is CASRVIHMGGEMNTEAFF. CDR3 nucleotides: TGTGCCAGCAGAGTCATTCATATGGGGGGAGAAATGAACACTGAAGCTTTCTTT.

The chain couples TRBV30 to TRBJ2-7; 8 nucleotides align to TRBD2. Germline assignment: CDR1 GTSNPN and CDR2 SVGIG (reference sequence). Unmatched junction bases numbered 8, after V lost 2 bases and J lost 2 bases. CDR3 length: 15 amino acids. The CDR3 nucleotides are TGTGCCTGGAGTCTCGGGGGGGGGAGGGCCTACGAGCAGTACTTC. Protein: CAWSLGGGRAYEQYF.

CDR3 sequence reads: CSAGAVEGYTF. The CDR3 nucleotides read TGCAGCGCTGGCGCGGTAGAAGGCTACACCTTC. V and J are TRBV29-1 and TRBJ1-2; D remains unclear. Looked up from germline, CDR1 is SQVTM and CDR2 is ANQGSEA. This CDR3 region has 11 residues. Trimming took 7 bases from V and 8 from J, leaving 14 bases between them.

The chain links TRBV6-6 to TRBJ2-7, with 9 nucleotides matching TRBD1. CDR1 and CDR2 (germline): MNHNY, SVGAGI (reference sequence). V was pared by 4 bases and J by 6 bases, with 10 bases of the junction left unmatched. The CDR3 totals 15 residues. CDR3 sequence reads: CASSFSPGQGGEQYF. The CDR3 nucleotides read TGTGCCAGCAGTTTCTCCCCGGGACAGGGTGGCGAGCAGTACTTC.

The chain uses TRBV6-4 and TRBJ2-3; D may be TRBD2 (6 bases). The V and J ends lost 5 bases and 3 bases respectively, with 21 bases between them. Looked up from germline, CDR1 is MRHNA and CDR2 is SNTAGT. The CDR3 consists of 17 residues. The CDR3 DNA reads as TGTGCCAGCAGTTTACTCCCGGGAGCCGCCGGGACAGATACGCAGTATTTT. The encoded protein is CASSLLPGAAGTDTQYF.

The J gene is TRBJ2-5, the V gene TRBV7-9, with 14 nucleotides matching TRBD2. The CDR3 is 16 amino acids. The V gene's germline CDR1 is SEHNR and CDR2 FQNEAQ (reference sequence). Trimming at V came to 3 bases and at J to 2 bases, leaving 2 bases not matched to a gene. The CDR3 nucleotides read TGTGCCAGCAGCTTGGGACTAGCGGGAGCTCAAGAGACCCAGTACTTC. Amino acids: CASSLGLAGAQETQYF.

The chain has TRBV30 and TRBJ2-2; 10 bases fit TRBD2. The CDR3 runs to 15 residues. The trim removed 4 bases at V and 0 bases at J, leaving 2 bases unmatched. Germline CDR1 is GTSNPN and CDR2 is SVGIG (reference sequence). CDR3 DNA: TGTGCCTGGAAGCGGGGGGGGGCGAACACCGGGGAGCTGTTTTTT. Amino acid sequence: CAWKRGGANTGELFF. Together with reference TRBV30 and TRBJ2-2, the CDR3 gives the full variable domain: SQTIHQWPATLVQPVGSPLSLECTVEGTSNPNLYWYRQAAGRGLQLLFYSVGIGQISSEVPQNLSASRPQDRQFILSSKKLLLSDSGFYLCAWKRGGANTGELFFGEGSRLTVL.

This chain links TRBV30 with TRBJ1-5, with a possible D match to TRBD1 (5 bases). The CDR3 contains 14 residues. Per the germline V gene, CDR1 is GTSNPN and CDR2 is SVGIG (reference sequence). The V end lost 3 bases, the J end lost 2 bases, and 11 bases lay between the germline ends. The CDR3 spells CAWSRARGNQPQHF. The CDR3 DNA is TGTGCCTGGAGCAGGGCCCGCGGCAATCAGCCCCAGCATTTT.

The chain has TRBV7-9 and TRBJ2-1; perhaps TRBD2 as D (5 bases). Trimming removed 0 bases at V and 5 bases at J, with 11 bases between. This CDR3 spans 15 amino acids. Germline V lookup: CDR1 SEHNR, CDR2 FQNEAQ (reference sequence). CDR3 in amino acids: CASSLALDFDNEQFF. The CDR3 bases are TGTGCCAGCAGCTTAGCGCTGGACTTTGACAATGAGCAGTTCTTC.

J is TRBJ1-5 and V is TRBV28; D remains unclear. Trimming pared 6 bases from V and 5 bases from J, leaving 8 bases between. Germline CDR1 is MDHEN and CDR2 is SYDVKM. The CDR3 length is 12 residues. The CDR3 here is CASSNNYQPQHF. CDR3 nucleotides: TGTGCCAGCAGCAACAATTATCAGCCCCAGCATTTT.

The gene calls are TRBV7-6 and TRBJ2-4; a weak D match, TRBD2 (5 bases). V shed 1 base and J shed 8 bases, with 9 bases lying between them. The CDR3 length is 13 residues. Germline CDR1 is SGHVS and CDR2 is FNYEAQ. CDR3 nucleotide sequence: TGTGCCAGCAGCTTAGGAGGGAGTGACATTCAGTACTTC. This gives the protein CASSLGGSDIQYF.

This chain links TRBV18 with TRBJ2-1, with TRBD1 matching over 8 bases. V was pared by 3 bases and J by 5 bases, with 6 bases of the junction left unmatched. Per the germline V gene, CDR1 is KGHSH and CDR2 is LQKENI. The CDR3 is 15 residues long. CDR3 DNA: TGTGCCAGCTCACCCGGACAGGGAGATGACAATGAGCAGTTCTTC. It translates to CASSPGQGDDNEQFF.

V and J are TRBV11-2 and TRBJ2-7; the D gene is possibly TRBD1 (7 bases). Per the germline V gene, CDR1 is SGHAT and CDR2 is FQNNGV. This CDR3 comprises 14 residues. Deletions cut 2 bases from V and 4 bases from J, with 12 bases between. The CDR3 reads CASSLSRGAYEQYF. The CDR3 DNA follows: TGTGCCAGCAGCTTATCCAGGGGGGCGTACGAGCAGTACTTC.

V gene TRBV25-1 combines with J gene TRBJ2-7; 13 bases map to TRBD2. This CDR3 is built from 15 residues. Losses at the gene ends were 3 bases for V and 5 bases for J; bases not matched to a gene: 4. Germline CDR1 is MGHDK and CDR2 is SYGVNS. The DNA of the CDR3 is TGTGCCAGCAGTGACGGGACTAGCGGGAACCACGAGCAGTACTTC. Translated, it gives CASSDGTSGNHEQYF.

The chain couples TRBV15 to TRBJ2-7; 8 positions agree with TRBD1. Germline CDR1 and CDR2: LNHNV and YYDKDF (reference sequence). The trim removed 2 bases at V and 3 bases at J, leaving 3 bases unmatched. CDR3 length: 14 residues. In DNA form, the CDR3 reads TGTGCCACCAGCAGAACCGGGACAGGCTACGAGCAGTACTTC. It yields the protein CATSRTGTGYEQYF.

In nucleotides, the CDR3 is TGTGCCAGCAGCCACCGGACAGGCTACAATGAGCAGTTCTTC. This encodes CASSHRTGYNEQFF. This sequence joins TRBV13 and TRBJ2-1; 7 bases agree with TRBD1. This CDR3 comprises 14 residues. CDR1 PRHDT and CDR2 FYEKMQ come from the germline V gene (reference sequence). Germline trimming cut 5 bases from V and 3 bases from J; bases unmatched to any gene: 4.

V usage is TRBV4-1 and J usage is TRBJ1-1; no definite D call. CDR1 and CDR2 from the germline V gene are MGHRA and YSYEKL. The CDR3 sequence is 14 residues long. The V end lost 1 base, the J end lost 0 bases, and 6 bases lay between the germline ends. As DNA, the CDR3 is TGCGCCAGCAGCCAAGGAGCCATGAACACTGAAGCTTTCTTT. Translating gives CASSQGAMNTEAFF.

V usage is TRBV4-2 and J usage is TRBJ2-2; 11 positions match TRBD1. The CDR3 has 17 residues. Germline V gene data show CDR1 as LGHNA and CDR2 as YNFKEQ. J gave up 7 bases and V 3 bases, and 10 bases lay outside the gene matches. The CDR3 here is CASSHSPGQGVDGELFF. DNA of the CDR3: TGTGCCAGCAGCCACTCCCCGGGACAGGGGGTCGACGGGGAGCTGTTTTTT.

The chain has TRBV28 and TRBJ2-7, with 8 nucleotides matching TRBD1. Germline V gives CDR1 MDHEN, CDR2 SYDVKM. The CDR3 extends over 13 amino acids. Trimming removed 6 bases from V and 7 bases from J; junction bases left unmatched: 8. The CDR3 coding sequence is TGTGCCAGCAGCCGGAACAGGGGGAGAGAGCAGTACTTC. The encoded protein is CASSRNRGREQYF.

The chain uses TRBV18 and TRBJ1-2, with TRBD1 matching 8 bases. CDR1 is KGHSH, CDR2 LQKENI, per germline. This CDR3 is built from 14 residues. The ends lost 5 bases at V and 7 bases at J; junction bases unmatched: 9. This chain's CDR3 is CASSTGQASPGYTF. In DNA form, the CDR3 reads TGTGCCAGCTCAACGGGACAGGCTTCACCTGGCTACACCTTC.

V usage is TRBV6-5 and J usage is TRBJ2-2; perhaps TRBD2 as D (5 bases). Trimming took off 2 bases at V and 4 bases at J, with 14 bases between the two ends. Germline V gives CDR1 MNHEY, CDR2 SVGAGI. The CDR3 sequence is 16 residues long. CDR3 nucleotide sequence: TGTGCCAGCAGTTACCTGGGAACCGGGGTCACCGGGGAGCTGTTTTTT. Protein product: CASSYLGTGVTGELFF.

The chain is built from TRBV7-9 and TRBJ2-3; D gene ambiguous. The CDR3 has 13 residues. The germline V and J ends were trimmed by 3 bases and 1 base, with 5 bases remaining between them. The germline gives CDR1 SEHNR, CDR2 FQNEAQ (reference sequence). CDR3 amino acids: CASSFTGTDTQYF. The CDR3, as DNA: TGTGCCAGCAGCTTTACAGGCACAGATACGCAGTATTTT.

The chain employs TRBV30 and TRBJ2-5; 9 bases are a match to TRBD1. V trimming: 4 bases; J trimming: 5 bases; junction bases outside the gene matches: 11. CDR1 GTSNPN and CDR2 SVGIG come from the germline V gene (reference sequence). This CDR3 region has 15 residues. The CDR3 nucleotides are TGTGCCTGGAAAGGCGGACAGGGGTCGCGGGAGACCCAGTACTTC. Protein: CAWKGGQGSRETQYF.